One and the same sample provided the 32 T cell receptor beta chains below, sequenced in a study of shared T cell receptors in the human thymus. Repertoires were generated with immunoSEQ multiplex PCR, while TCRdb's copy carries only in-frame clones and drops some. Among under 850,000 clones listed, more than 75% were seen once. These data are also associated with another study on human thymus T cells.

Specimen: thymocytes. The receptors stem from a boy younger than two with a congenital heart defect.

The V call is TRBV5-4, the J call TRBJ2-6, with 7 bases fitting TRBD1. Germline loops: CDR1 SGHNT, CDR2 YYREEE (reference sequence). The CDR3 has 18 amino acids. Trimming removed 3 bases from V and 4 bases from J; junction bases left unmatched: 13. The CDR3 DNA sequence: TGTGCCAGCAGCTCCGCTCGAGACAGGGCCCCGGGGGCCAACGTCCTGACTTTC. It specifies CASSSARDRAPGANVLTF.

The DNA for the CDR3 is TGTGCCAGCAGCTGGGACAAGATATCCTACGAGCAGTACTTC. Translation: CASSWDKISYEQYF. The chain uses TRBV7-6 and TRBJ2-7; weak D call: TRBD1 (6 bases). Germline V lookup: CDR1 SGHVS, CDR2 FNYEAQ. V was cut by 4 bases and J by 1 base, with 11 bases left in between. This CDR3 contains 14 residues. Using reference TRBV7-6 and TRBJ2-7 for the parts outside the CDR3, the full variable domain is GAGVSQSPRYKVTKRGQDVALRCDPISGHVSLYWYRQALGQGPEFLTYFNYEAQQDKSGLPNDRFSAERPEGSISTLTIQRTEQRDSAMYRCASSWDKISYEQYFGPGTRLTVT.

The V and J genes are TRBV7-6 and TRBJ2-2; 10 nucleotides agree with TRBD2. The CDR3 is made up of 17 amino acids. The germline gives CDR1 SGHVS, CDR2 FNYEAQ. After removal of 0 bases from V and 8 bases from J, the junction contained 9 bases not matched to a gene. The CDR3 DNA reads TGTGCCAGCAGCTTAGCGGGACTAGCGCCCCGTAAGGGGGAGCTGTTTTTT. Protein sequence: CASSLAGLAPRKGELFF.

The chain employs TRBV28 and TRBJ1-1; D uncertain. V lost 6 bases to trimming and J lost 2 bases, with 4 bases between them. This CDR3 is built from 11 residues. In germline, CDR1 is MDHEN, CDR2 SYDVKM. CDR3 in amino acids: CASSRNTEAFF. The CDR3 DNA reads TGTGCCAGCAGCAGAAACACTGAAGCTTTCTTT.

This chain uses TRBV15 with TRBJ2-1, with a possible D match to TRBD2 (6 bases). Trimming shortened V by 0 bases and J by 7 bases, and 16 bases separated the two germline ends. The CDR3 extends over 16 amino acids. CDR1 LNHNV and CDR2 YYDKDF come from the germline V gene (reference sequence). CDR3 residues: CATSRDGEAPANEQFF. In DNA form, the CDR3 reads TGTGCCACCAGCAGAGATGGGGAGGCCCCCGCAAATGAGCAGTTCTTC.

In this sample, this clone turned up once. The chain links TRBV10-1 to TRBJ2-2; no reliable D call. The CDR3 has 18 residues. CDR1 and CDR2 from the germline V gene are WNHNN and SYGVQD (reference sequence). Trimming stripped 2 bases from V and 0 bases from J, with 16 bases between. The CDR3 loop is CASSETRSPDSNTGELFF. CDR3 nucleotide sequence: TGCGCCAGCAGTGAGACGCGATCACCTGACTCGAACACCGGGGAGCTGTTTTTT.

There are a few counts of this clone. V is TRBV5-6 and J is TRBJ2-3; perhaps TRBD2 as D (6 bases). The CDR3 runs 15 residues. Germline CDR1 is SGHDT and CDR2 is YYEEEE. The V end was cut by 0 bases, the J end by 3 bases, with 11 bases between. CDR3 nucleotide sequence: TGTGCCAGCAGCTTGGACGGGAGAGGGACAGATACGCAGTATTTT. Its translation is CASSLDGRGTDTQYF.

V gene TRBV10-2 combines with J gene TRBJ1-3; D is unclear. The length of the CDR3 is 16 residues. From germline, CDR1 is WSHSY and CDR2 SAAADI. Trimming took 2 bases from V and 0 from J, leaving 11 bases between them. The CDR3, as DNA: TGCGCCAGCAGTGAGAAGCGGAGGTTCTCTGGAAACACCATATATTTT. The encoded protein is CASSEKRRFSGNTIYF.

This chain links TRBV6-5 with TRBJ2-1; 8 bases match TRBD2. Losses at the gene ends were 2 bases for V and 2 bases for J; bases not matched to a gene: 5. Germline V gene sequence: CDR1 MNHEY, CDR2 SVGAGI. The CDR3 totals 16 residues. As DNA, the CDR3 is TGTGCCAGCAGTTACCTCCGGGAGGGACCCTACAATGAGCAGTTCTTC. Protein sequence: CASSYLREGPYNEQFF.

CDR3 nucleotides: TGTGCCAGCAGCCCTTTAGCGGGAGACGAATACAATGAGCAGTTCTTC. Its translation: CASSPLAGDEYNEQFF. The chain has TRBV9 and TRBJ2-1; 9 positions match TRBD2. This CDR3 has 16 amino acids. Germline CDR1 is SGDLS and CDR2 is YYNGEE. After removal of 4 bases from V and 4 bases from J, the junction contained 9 bases not matched to a gene.

CDR3 in DNA: TGCAGCGTTGGAGCCAGGGGCGCGAGCTCCTACAATGAGCAGTTCTTC. It yields the protein CSVGARGASSYNEQFF. This rearrangement joins TRBV29-1 to TRBJ2-1; a possible D gene is TRBD1 (6 bases). This CDR3 comprises 16 residues. V was cut by 4 bases and J by 0 bases, with 16 bases left in between. Germline CDR1 reads SQVTM; CDR2 reads ANQGSEA.

CDR3 protein: CASSAPQGEDEQYF. CDR3 DNA: TGTGCCAGCAGTGCCCCACAGGGAGAGGACGAGCAGTACTTC. The rearrangement joins TRBV25-1 to TRBJ2-7; D possibly corresponds to TRBD1 (6 bases). The CDR3 sequence is 14 residues long. Trimming left V 4 bases short and J 5 bases short, with 15 bases between. Germline values: CDR1 MGHDK, CDR2 SYGVNS.

The rearrangement joins TRBV28 to TRBJ2-5; 11 nucleotides agree with TRBD2. CDR1 and CDR2 (germline): MDHEN, SYDVKM. After removal of 0 bases from V and 5 bases from J, the junction contained 8 bases not matched to a gene. This CDR3 has 17 amino acids. The CDR3 coding sequence is TGTGCCAGCAGTTTATGGCTAGCGGGAGGTCAGGCGGAGACCCAGTACTTC. This gives the protein CASSLWLAGGQAETQYF.

Comment on this clone: This sample also contains other DNA sequences that code for the same CDR3. V and J are TRBV7-9 and TRBJ2-2; D is perhaps TRBD2 (6 bases). The CDR3 has 14 residues. The germline CDR1 and CDR2 sequences are SEHNR and FQNEAQ (reference sequence). V gave up 6 bases and J gave up 4 bases, with 12 bases separating them. In DNA, the CDR3 is TGTGCCAGCAGTCCCACCGGGGGCACCGGGGAGCTGTTTTTT. It is translated as CASSPTGGTGELFF.

J is TRBJ2-2 and V is TRBV7-8; tentative D call: TRBD2 (6 bases). The CDR3 extends over 16 amino acids. Germline lookup yields CDR1 SGHVS and CDR2 FQNEAQ. Trimming cost V 5 bases and J 6 bases, with 19 bases left between them. The CDR3 sequence is CASSQRSSGGPGELFF. DNA for the CDR3: TGTGCCAGCAGCCAAAGGTCAAGCGGAGGGCCCGGGGAGCTGTTTTTT.

CDR3 sequence: CASSLALAGGLYEQYF. As DNA, the CDR3 is TGTGCCAGCAGCTTAGCCCTGGCGGGAGGGCTCTACGAGCAGTACTTC. V gene TRBV5-6 combines with J gene TRBJ2-7, with 9 positions matching TRBD2. The CDR3 extends over 16 amino acids. Germline CDR1 and CDR2: SGHDT and YYEEEE. V was clipped by 2 bases and J by 3 bases; unmatched bases: 9.

The chain combines TRBV14 with TRBJ1-1; a possible D gene is TRBD1 (5 bases). The germline V gene encodes CDR1 SGHDN and CDR2 FVKESK. This CDR3 is built from 19 residues. V lost 0 bases, J lost 0 bases, and 20 bases lay in between. The CDR3 loop reads CASSQDRGCREEMNTEAFF. In DNA form, the CDR3 reads TGTGCCAGCAGCCAAGACCGGGGCTGCAGGGAGGAGATGAACACTGAAGCTTTCTTT.

This clone was observed a single time. Different DNA sequences within this sample yield the same CDR3. The chain couples TRBV6-5 to TRBJ2-7; D is unclear. The CDR3 is 13 residues long. V was pared by 0 bases and J by 3 bases, with 6 bases between. Germline CDR1 MNHEY, CDR2 SVGAGI. The chain's CDR3 is CASSYSTGYEQYF. The CDR3 nucleotides are TGTGCCAGCAGTTACTCCACGGGCTACGAGCAGTACTTC.

This clone was counted a single time. This same CDR3 is encoded by further DNA sequences in the sample. The chain has TRBV6-6 and TRBJ2-7; 12 nucleotides match TRBD2. CDR1 MNHNY and CDR2 SVGAGI come from the germline V gene (reference sequence). The CDR3 loop spans 16 amino acids. Trimming took 3 bases from V and 4 from J; bases not matched to a gene: 7. CDR3 residues: CASSYGLAGPTYEQYF. CDR3 nucleotides: TGTGCCAGCAGTTATGGACTAGCGGGACCAACTTACGAGCAGTACTTC.

The CDR3 reads CASSQDFGGRGETQYF. In DNA form, the CDR3 reads TGCGCCAGCAGCCAAGATTTCGGCGGGAGAGGGGAGACCCAGTACTTC. The chain uses TRBV4-1 and TRBJ2-5; TRBD2 aligns across 7 bases. There are 16 residues in the CDR3. Looked up from germline, CDR1 is MGHRA and CDR2 is YSYEKL. The V gene end was trimmed by 0 bases and the J gene end by 5 bases; junction bases not matched to a gene: 9.

The V gene is TRBV10-2, the J gene TRBJ1-1; the D gene is possibly TRBD1 (6 bases). V was shortened by 6 bases and J by 4 bases, with 9 bases between the two germline ends. CDR1 is WSHSY, CDR2 SAAADI, per germline. There are 12 residues in the CDR3. DNA for the CDR3: TGCGCCAGCAGGGGACACTTCACTGAAGCTTTCTTT. Translating it yields CASRGHFTEAFF.

The chain combines TRBV5-5 with TRBJ1-5; D may be TRBD1 (5 bases). In germline, CDR1 is SGHKS, CDR2 YYEKEE (reference sequence). Between the trimmed V and J ends, which lost 4 bases and 1 base, there was a span of 12 bases. CDR3 length: 15 amino acids. CDR3 amino acids: CASSQRGLSNQPQHF. The CDR3 DNA reads as TGTGCCAGCAGCCAAAGGGGACTGAGCAATCAGCCCCAGCATTTT.

This clone was seen just once. This chain connects TRBV5-4 to TRBJ2-1; D is uncertain. Germline V CDR1 and CDR2: SGHNT, YYREEE (reference sequence). CDR3 length: 19 residues. V was pared by 4 bases and J by 5 bases, with 28 bases between. Here the CDR3 reads CASSPSGLLRLTPHNEQFF. The CDR3 DNA reads TGTGCCAGCAGCCCGAGTGGTCTTCTCCGACTCACCCCCCACAATGAGCAGTTCTTC.

This chain links TRBV7-4 with TRBJ2-5; D is perhaps TRBD2 (6 bases). The CDR3 covers 15 residues. Germline V gene sequence: CDR1 SGHVT, CDR2 SQSDAQ. Deletions cut 5 bases from V and 4 bases from J, with 17 bases between. The CDR3 loop reads CASSRGTSPLETQYF. Here the CDR3 DNA reads TGTGCCAGCAGCCGCGGGACTTCGCCCCTAGAGACCCAGTACTTC.

DNA for the CDR3: TGTGCCAGTAGTATTCGGGGGACAGGGGGTTCGGGCTATGGCTACACCTTC. The encoded protein is CASSIRGTGGSGYGYTF. The chain has TRBV19 and TRBJ1-2, with 11 bases matching TRBD1. Trimming cost V 3 bases and J 4 bases; bases outside gene matches: 10. The germline gives CDR1 LNHDA, CDR2 SQIVND (reference sequence). This CDR3 has 17 amino acids.

The J gene is TRBJ2-1, the V gene TRBV11-3; tentative D call: TRBD2 (6 bases). The CDR3 covers 16 residues. Trimming removed 5 bases from V and 2 bases from J, with 16 bases in between. Looked up from germline, CDR1 is SGHNT and CDR2 is YENEEA. The DNA of the CDR3 is TGTGCCAGCAGCCGCCGGGGGTGGCCGGCCTACAATGAGCAGTTCTTC. Its translation: CASSRRGWPAYNEQFF.

The chain couples TRBV5-4 to TRBJ2-5; D gene ambiguous. Germline CDR1 and CDR2: SGHNT and YYREEE (reference sequence). The CDR3 length is 15 residues. V was shortened by 4 bases and J by 1 base, with 14 bases between the two germline ends. The CDR3 DNA is TGTGCCAGCAGCCACCTGCCGGGTCGCCAAGAGACCCAGTACTTC. Amino acid sequence: CASSHLPGRQETQYF.

Only a few counts were recorded for this clone. The gene calls are TRBV21-1 and TRBJ1-5; the table's D gene call, TRBD1, was not cross checked with the DNA. TRBV21-1 is designated a pseudogene. The CDR3 runs to 18 residues. CDR3 DNA sequence: TGTGCCAGCAGCAAAGTGGGAAAAGCGACAGGGCACAATCAGCCCCAGCATTTT. Amino acid sequence: CASSKVGKATGHNQPQHF.

The J gene is TRBJ2-7, the V gene TRBV10-2; D gene unclear. In germline, CDR1 is WSHSY, CDR2 SAAADI. Trimming left V 3 bases short and J 4 bases short, with 10 bases between. This CDR3 comprises 13 residues. CDR3 DNA: TGCGCCAGCAGTGACTCGGTCTTTTACGAGCAGTACTTC. Translating it yields CASSDSVFYEQYF.

The V and J genes are TRBV4-3 and TRBJ1-1, with 9 bases identical to TRBD1. Per the germline V gene, CDR1 is LGHNA and CDR2 is YSLEER. The CDR3 spans 18 residues. After removal of 4 bases from V and 4 bases from J, the junction contained 16 bases not matched to a gene. CDR3 amino acids: CASSPRPGQGMTRTEAFF. The CDR3 DNA is TGCGCCAGCAGCCCTCGCCCGGGACAGGGAATGACGCGCACTGAAGCTTTCTTT.

V usage is TRBV7-2 and J usage is TRBJ2-5; 14 positions match TRBD2. The J segment lost 4 bases and the V segment lost 0 bases, leaving 4 bases of the junction unmatched. This CDR3 is built from 17 residues. CDR1 and CDR2 from the germline V gene are SGHTA and FQGNSA. CDR3 DNA: TGTGCCAGCAGCTTAGCACGACTAGCGGGAGGGGGAGAGACCCAGTACTTC. Translation gives CASSLARLAGGGETQYF.

The chain has TRBV29-1 and TRBJ1-1; possible D gene TRBD1, 6 bases. The CDR3 contains 14 residues. CDR1 and CDR2 (germline): SQVTM, ANQGSEA. The V end lost 3 bases, the J end lost 4 bases, and 15 bases lay between the germline ends. CDR3 region: CSVEGRETGTEAFF. The CDR3 coding sequence is TGCAGCGTTGAGGGGAGAGAGACAGGCACTGAAGCTTTCTTT.